This TCR beta chain originates from a study of radiation and T cells in renal cell carcinoma (dated by TCRdb to about 2020). About the study as a whole: Samples came from a clinical trial, in which primary renal cell carcinomas received 15 Gy stereotactic body radiation therapy followed by nephrectomy 4 weeks later. A total of 50 to 55 samples underwent TCR beta sequencing, made up of about 26 tumors and about 27 peripheral blood samples. A total of 4 million to 5 million unique CDR3 nucleotide sequences, encoding more than 2 million unique CDR3 amino acid sequences, were found across all 50 or so samples.

The time point label of this sample denotes: blood 2 weeks post-SBRT. Per the publication, the treatment or condition label means: 15 Gy SBRT to primary tumor, nephrectomy 4 weeks later. To track tumor-enriched clonotypes, serial peripheral blood was sampled from radiation-treated patients at baseline and at 2 weeks and 4 weeks after SBRT. Renal cell carcinoma with clear cell pathology was present in all patients. Genomic DNA for TCR sequencing was prepared using the QIAamp DNA Blood Mini Kit (Qiagen). The analyses included only samples that passed all quality control checks. Regarding this clone: Its specific antigen is unknown. No qualities accompany the bases; no much larger clone lies one base away.

TCR beta libraries were generated from genomic DNA with the immunoSEQ kit, following the manufacturer's recommendations. For library preparation, a first multiplex PCR was performed with proprietary primers, followed by a second PCR in which unique barcodes were added, and bead cleanups were performed after each round. Each sample batch included a kit-provided positive control reaction and a negative control reaction. The final libraries underwent checking on an Agilent 4200 TapeStation D1000 ScreenTape, volumetric pooling, and quantification by qPCR. Sequencing was performed on an Illumina NextSeq500 with a MidOutput 150-cycle cartridge, and 156 Read1 and 15 Index1 cycles were run with kit custom primers. The pooled library was loaded at 0.95 to 1 pM with about 20% PhiX control spiked in. As for how the authors treated the data: Vendor-processed data were analyzed in R, and a clonotype was defined as all T cells sharing the same CDR3 nucleotide sequence. In the clone abundance analyses, frequencies were normalized to the 10,000 most abundant clones in each sample. Before analysis, public T cell clones were removed, and these numbered fewer than six per sample on average. Tumor-enriched and baseline blood-enriched clonotypes were defined by at least a 32-fold difference in abundance between compartments. A beta-binomial differential abundance model was used to identify clonotypes that expanded or contracted between blood time points. The Baroni-Urbani and Buser coefficient was used to measure tumor-blood repertoire similarity, and groups were compared with two-tailed Wilcoxon tests in R. TCRdb retrieved this table from immuneACCESS and kept in-frame rearrangements only. Not all clones are present; in checked studies, unresolved V genes account for under half, and no reason is known for the remainder. That table is the source of V, J and clone size, and D and trimming were worked out from the DNA. For this sample there are 60,000 to 80,000 clones; roughly 80% appear just once. Of the sample, about 6% falls within the top ten clones.

Overall study outcomes, separate from this receptor: Tracking of blood repertoire dynamics stopped at roughly 4 weeks after treatment, with no follow-up past that point. An increase in top tumor clonotypes in blood was observed from baseline to 2 weeks post-radiation, followed by contraction by 4 weeks, which was taken to suggest transient expansion of tumor-resident clones. Because no pretreatment tumor biopsies were available, whether clonotypes were present in the tumor at baseline could not be determined. With a single-armed trial design, the study had no way to address how radiation dose or scheduling affects the TCR repertoire.

V was cut back by 7 bases and J by 12 bases, leaving a gap of 15 bases between them. Measured from the cysteine to the phenylalanine, the CDR3 is 11 residues long. Of all the DNA, just the CDR3 is kept, 33 bases in frame from base 1. According to the germline V gene, CDR1 reads MDHEN and CDR2 reads SYDVKM. The sequence links TRBV28 to TRBJ1-1; the D gene identity is not certain. Sequencing was performed on blood, taken from a patient whose treatment included radiotherapy and nephrectomy. The receptor was derived from a man aged 60 to 69 with renal cell carcinoma. In nucleotide form, the sequence is TGTGCCAGCATGGACGTTGGTTTAACTTTCTTT. Translated, it gives CASMDVGLTFF.